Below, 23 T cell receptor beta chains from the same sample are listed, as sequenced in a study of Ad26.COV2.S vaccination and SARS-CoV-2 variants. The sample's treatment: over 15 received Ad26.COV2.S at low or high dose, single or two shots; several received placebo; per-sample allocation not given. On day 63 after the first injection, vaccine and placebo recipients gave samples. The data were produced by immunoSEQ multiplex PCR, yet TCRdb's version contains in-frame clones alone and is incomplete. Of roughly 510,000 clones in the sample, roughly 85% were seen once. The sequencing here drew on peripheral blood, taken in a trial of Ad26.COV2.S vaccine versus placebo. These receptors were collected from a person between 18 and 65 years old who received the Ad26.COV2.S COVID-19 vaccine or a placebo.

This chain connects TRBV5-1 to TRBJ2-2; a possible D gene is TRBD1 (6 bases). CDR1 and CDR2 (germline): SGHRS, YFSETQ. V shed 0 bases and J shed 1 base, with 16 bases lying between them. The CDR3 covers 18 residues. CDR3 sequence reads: CASSLDRRGQLNTGELFF. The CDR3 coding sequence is TGCGCCAGCAGCTTGGATCGTCGGGGACAACTGAACACCGGGGAGCTGTTTTTT.

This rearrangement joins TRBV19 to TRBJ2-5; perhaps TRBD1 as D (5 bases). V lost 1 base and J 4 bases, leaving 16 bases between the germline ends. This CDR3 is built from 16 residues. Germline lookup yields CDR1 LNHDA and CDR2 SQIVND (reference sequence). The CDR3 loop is CASSIVDSSWGETQYF. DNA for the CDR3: TGTGCCAGTAGTATAGTTGACAGTTCTTGGGGAGAGACCCAGTACTTC.

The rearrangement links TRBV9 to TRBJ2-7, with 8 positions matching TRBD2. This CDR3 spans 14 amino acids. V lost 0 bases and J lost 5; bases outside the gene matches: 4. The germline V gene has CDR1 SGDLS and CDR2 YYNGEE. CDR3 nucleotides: TGTGCCAGCAGCGTAGATGGGACTAGAGACGAGCAGTACTTC. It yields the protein CASSVDGTRDEQYF.

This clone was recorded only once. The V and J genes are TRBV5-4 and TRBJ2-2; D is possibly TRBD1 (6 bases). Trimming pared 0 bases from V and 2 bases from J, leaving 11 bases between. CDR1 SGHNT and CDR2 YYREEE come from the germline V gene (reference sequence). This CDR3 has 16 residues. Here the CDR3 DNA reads TGTGCCAGCAGCTTGGGGGGACACACTAACACCGGGGAGCTGTTTTTT. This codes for CASSLGGHTNTGELFF.

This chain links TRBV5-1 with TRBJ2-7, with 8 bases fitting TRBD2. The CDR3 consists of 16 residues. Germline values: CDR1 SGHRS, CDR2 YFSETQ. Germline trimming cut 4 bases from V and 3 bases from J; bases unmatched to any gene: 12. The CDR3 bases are TGCGCCAGCAGCCCCCGGGGGTTAGCGGGGAACTACGAGCAGTACTTC. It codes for CASSPRGLAGNYEQYF.

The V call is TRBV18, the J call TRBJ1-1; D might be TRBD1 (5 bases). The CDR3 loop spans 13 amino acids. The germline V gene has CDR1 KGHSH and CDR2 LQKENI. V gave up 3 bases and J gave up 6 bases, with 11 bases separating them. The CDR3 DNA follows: TGTGCCAGCTCACCCTACGACAGACCTGAAGCTTTCTTT. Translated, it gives CASSPYDRPEAFF.

The CDR3 is CASSFPDSPLHF. The CDR3 DNA is TGTGCCAGCAGCTTTCCGGATTCACCCCTCCACTTT. The chain uses TRBV5-4 and TRBJ1-6; D call uncertain. The V end was cut by 2 bases, the J end by 8 bases, with 5 bases between. From germline, CDR1 is SGHNT and CDR2 YYREEE (reference sequence). The CDR3 runs to 12 residues.

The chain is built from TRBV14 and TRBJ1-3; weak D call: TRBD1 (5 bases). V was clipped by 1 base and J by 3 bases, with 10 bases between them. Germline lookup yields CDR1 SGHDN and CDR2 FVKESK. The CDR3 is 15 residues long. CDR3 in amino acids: CASSQGPRDGNTIYF. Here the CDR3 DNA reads TGTGCCAGCAGCCAAGGTCCCAGGGATGGAAACACCATATATTTT.

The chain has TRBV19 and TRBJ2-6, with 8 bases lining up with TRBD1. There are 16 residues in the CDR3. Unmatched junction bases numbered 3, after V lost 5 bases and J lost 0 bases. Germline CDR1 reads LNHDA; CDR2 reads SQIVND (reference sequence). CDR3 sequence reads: CASSPTGGSGANVLTF. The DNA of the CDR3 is TGTGCCAGTAGTCCTACAGGGGGCTCTGGGGCCAACGTCCTGACTTTC. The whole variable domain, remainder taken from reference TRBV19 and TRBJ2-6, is DGGITQSPKYLFRKEGQNVTLSCEQNLNHDAMYWYRQDPGQGLRLIYYSQIVNDFQKGDIAEGYSVSREKKESFPLTVTSAQKNPTAFYLCASSPTGGSGANVLTFGAGSRLTVL.

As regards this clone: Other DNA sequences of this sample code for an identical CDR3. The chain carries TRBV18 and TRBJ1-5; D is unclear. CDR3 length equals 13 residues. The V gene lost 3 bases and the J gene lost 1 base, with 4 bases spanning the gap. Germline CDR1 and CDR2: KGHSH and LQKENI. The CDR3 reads CASSPSSNQPQHF. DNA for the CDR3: TGTGCCAGCTCACCGAGCAGCAATCAGCCCCAGCATTTT.

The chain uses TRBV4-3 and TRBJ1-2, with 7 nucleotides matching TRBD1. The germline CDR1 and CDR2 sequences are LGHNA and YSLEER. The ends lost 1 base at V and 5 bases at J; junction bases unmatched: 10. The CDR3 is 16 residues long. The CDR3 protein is CASSQGAGGGWYGYTF. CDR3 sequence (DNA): TGCGCCAGCAGCCAAGGGGCAGGAGGGGGCTGGTATGGCTACACCTTC.

The DNA for the CDR3 is TGTGCCAGCAGCAAAGACCCGAACCAAGAGACCCAGTACTTC. It translates to CASSKDPNQETQYF. The J gene is TRBJ2-5, the V gene TRBV9; D is unclear. Trimming removed 4 bases at V and 0 bases at J, with 10 bases between. This CDR3 is 14 amino acids long. CDR1 and CDR2 from the germline V gene are SGDLS and YYNGEE.

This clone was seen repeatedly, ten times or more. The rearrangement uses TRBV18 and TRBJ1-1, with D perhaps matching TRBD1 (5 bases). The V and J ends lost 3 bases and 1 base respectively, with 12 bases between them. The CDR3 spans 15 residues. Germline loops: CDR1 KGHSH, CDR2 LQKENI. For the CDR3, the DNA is TGTGCCAGCTCACCCTTCTCAACAGGGAACACTGAAGCTTTCTTT. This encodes CASSPFSTGNTEAFF.

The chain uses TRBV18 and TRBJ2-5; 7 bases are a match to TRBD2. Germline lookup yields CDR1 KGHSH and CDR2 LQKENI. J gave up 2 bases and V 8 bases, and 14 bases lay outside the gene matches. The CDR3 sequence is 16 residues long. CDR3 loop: CASRTGMGGEQETQYF. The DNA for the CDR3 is TGTGCCAGCAGGACCGGAATGGGAGGGGAACAAGAGACCCAGTACTTC.

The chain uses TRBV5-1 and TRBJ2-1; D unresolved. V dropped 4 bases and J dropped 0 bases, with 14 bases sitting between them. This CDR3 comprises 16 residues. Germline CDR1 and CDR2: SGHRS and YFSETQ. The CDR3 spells CASSPGPPSSYNEQFF. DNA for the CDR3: TGCGCCAGCAGCCCCGGGCCTCCTAGCTCCTACAATGAGCAGTTCTTC.

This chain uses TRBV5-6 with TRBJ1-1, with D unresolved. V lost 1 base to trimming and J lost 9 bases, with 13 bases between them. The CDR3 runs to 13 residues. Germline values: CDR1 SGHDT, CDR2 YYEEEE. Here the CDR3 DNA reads TGTGCCAGCAGCTTGCGCCCCGGCGATAAAGCTTTCTTT. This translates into CASSLRPGDKAFF.

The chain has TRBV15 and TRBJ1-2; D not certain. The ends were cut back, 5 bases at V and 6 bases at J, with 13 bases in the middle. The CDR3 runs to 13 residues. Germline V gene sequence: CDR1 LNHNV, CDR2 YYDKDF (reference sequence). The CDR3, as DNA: TGTGCCACCAGCCCCCCGAGTTTGCATGGCTACACCTTC. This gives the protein CATSPPSLHGYTF.

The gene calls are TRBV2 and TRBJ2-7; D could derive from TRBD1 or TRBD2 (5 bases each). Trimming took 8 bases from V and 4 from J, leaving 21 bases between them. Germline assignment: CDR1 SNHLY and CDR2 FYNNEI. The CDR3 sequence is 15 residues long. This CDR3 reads CASVAPGTRIYEQYF. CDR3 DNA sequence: TGTGCCAGCGTTGCCCCAGGGACGAGAATTTACGAGCAGTACTTC.

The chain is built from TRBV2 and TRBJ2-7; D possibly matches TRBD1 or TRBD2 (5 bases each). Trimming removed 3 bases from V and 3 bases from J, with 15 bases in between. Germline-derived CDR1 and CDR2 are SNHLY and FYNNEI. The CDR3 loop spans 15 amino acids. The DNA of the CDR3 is TGTGCCAGCAGTGATGCCGGGACCATCCTCTACGAGCAGTACTTC. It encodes CASSDAGTILYEQYF.

CDR3: CSVERTGQDEQYF. CDR3 sequence (DNA): TGCAGCGTTGAGCGGACAGGTCAAGACGAGCAGTACTTC. The chain is built from TRBV29-1 and TRBJ2-7, with 7 bases fitting TRBD1. The V gene end was trimmed by 3 bases and the J gene end by 5 bases; junction bases not matched to a gene: 7. CDR1 is SQVTM, CDR2 ANQGSEA, per germline. The CDR3 is made up of 13 amino acids.

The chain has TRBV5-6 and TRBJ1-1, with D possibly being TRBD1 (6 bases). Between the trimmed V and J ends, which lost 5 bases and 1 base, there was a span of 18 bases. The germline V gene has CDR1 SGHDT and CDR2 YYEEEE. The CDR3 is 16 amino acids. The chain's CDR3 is CASRTNRVTRNTEAFF. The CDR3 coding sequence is TGTGCCAGCAGAACTAACAGGGTTACAAGGAACACTGAAGCTTTCTTT. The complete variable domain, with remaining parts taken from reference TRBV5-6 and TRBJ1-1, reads DAGVTQSPTHLIKTRGQQVTLRCSPKSGHDTVSWYQQALGQGPQFIFQYYEEEERQRGNFPDRFSGHQFPNYSSELNVNALLLGDSALYLCASRTNRVTRNTEAFFGQGTRLTVV.

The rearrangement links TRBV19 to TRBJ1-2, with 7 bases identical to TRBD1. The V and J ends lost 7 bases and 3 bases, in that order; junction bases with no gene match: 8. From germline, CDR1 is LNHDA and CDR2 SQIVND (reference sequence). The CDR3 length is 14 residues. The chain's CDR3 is CASTWTGWDYGYTF. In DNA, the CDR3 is TGTGCCAGTACCTGGACAGGCTGGGACTATGGCTACACCTTC.

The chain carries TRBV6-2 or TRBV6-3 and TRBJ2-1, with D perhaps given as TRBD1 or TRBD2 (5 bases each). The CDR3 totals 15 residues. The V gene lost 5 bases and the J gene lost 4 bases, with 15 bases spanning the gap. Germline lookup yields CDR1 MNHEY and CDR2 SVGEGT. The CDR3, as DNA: TGTGCCAGCAGTAGGGACCTTGGGGGATACAATGAGCAGTTCTTC. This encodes CASSRDLGGYNEQFF.